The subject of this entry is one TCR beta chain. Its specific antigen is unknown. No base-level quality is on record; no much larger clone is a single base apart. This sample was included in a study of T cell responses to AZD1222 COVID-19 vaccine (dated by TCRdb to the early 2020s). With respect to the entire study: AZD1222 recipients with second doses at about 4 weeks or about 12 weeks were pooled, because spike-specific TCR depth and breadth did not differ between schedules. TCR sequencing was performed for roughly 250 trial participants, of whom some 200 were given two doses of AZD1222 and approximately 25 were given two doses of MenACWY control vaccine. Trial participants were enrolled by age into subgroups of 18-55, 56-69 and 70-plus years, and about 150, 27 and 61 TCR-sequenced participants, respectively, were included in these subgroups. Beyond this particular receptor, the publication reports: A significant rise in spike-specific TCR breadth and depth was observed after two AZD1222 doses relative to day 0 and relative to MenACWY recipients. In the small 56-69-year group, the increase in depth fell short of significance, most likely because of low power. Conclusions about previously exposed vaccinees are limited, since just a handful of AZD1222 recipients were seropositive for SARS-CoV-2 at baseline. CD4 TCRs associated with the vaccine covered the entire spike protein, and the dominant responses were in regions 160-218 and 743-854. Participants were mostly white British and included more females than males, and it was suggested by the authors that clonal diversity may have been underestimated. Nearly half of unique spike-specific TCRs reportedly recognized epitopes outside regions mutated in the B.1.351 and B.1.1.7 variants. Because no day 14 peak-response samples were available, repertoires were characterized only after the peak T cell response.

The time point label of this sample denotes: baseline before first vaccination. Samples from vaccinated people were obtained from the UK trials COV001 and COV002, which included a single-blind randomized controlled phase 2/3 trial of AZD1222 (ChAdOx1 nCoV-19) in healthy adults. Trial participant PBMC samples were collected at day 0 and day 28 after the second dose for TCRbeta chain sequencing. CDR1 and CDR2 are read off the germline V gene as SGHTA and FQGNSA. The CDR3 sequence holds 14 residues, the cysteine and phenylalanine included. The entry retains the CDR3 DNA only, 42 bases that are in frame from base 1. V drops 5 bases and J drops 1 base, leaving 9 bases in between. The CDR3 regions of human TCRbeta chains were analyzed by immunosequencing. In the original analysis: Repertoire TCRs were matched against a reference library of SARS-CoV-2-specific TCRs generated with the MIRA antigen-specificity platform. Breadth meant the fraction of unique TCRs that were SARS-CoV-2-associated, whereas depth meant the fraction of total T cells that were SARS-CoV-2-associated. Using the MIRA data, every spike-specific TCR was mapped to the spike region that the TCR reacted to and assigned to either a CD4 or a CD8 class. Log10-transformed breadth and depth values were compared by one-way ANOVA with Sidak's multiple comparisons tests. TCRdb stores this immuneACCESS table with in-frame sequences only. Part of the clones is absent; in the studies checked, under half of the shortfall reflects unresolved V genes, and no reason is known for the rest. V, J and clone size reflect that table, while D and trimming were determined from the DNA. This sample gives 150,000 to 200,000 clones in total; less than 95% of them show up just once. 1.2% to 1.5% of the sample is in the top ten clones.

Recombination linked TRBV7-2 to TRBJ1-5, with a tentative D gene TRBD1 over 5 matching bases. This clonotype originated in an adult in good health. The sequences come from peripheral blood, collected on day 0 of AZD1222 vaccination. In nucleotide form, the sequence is TGTGCCAGCAGCGCCGACAGAAGCAATCAGCCCCAGCATTTT. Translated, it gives CASSADRSNQPQHF.